A selection of T cell receptor beta chains follows, all from one sample in a study of early T cells in non-severe SARS-CoV-2 infection. MiXCR, run by TCRdb on the 5' RACE reads, gives a single entry per CDR3 protein. The sample lists around 63,000 distinct CDR3 sequences; over 10% were seen once. Source material: whole blood. The receptors were sampled from an adult who was a healthcare worker with PCR-confirmed SARS-CoV-2 infection or an uninfected control (not recorded which). CDR3s include the opening cysteine and the closing phenylalanine or tryptophan. A D gene is named only where the DNA matches it firmly. Clone size is stated in some rows and not others, as once, few, many or a class when expanded.

>many|TRBJ1-6|TRBV6-2/TRBV6-3|-|18
TGTGCCAGCAGTTTCGCTGGCCACGGGAGGATAAGGGGATCACCCCTCCACTTT
CASSFAGHGRIRGSPLHF
>many|TRBJ2-5|TRBV6-5|-|13
TGTGCCAGCAGTTACTATGACCAAGAGACCCAGTACTTC
CASSYYDQETQYF
>many|TRBJ2-7|TRBV7-2|-|15
TGTGCCAGCAGCTTCCAGGGGATAGGCTCCTACGAGCAGTACTTC
CASSFQGIGSYEQYF
>many|TRBJ2-7|TRBV2|TRBD1|12
TGTGCCAGCAGAAGGGGGCTGTACGAGCAGTACTTC
CASRRGLYEQYF
>few|TRBJ1-1|TRBV30|-|14
TGTGCCTGGAGTGGTGGCGGCTTGAACACTGAAGCTTTCTTT
CAWSGGGLNTEAFF
>few|TRBJ2-1|TRBV11-1|-|12
TGTGCCAGCAGCTTAGGGTTCGATGAGCAGTTCTTC
CASSLGFDEQFF
>many|TRBJ2-1|TRBV6-2/TRBV6-3|-|14
TGTGCCAGCAGTGGGACAGCAGAAGCGGGCGAGCAGTTCTTC
CASSGTAEAGEQFF
>few|TRBJ1-2|TRBV3-1|-|18
TGTGCCAGCAGCCAAAGAACGGACGTAGAACAGGTTTACTATGGCTACACCTTC
CASSQRTDVEQVYYGYTF
>few|TRBJ2-5|TRBV12-3/TRBV12-4|TRBD1|16
TGTGCCAGCAGCCAAGGGACAGGGAACCCTGTGGAGACCCAGTACTTC
CASSQGTGNPVETQYF
>many|TRBJ1-5|TRBV2|-|12
TGTGCCAACTTTCGGAGCAATCAGCCCCAGCATTTT
CANFRSNQPQHF
>many|TRBJ2-5|TRBV11-2|-|14
TGTGCCAGCAGCTTCCCCTCTCCTACTACGACCCAGTACTTC
CASSFPSPTTTQYF
>many|TRBJ2-5|TRBV20-1|TRBD1|15
TGCAGTGCTAAATGGGACAGGGGCTATCAAGAGACCCAGTACTTC
CSAKWDRGYQETQYF
>-|TRBJ1-1|TRBV29-1|-|11
TGCAGCGTCAAACCGGGCCCGGAAGCTTTCTTT
CSVKPGPEAFF
>few|TRBJ2-5|TRBV7-9|-|15
TGTGCCAGCAGCTTAGAGGCCAGCTTTATGGAGACCCAGTACTTC
CASSLEASFMETQYF
>many|TRBJ2-7|TRBV29-1|-|11
TGCAGCGTCCGGGCCACCTACGAGCAGTACTTC
CSVRATYEQYF
>-|TRBJ2-3|TRBV9|-|16
TGTGCCAGCAGCGTAGACGCTAGCAGTAGCACAGATACGCAGTATTTT
CASSVDASSSTDTQYF
>many|TRBJ1-2|TRBV27|-|12
TGTGCCAGCAGTTCCTCGACGAATGGCTACACCTTC
CASSSSTNGYTF
>few|TRBJ1-2|TRBV20-1|TRBD1|13
TGCAGTGTTCCCGGGCAGGGGGTTGGTGGCTACACCTTC
CSVPGQGVGGYTF
>-|TRBJ2-2|TRBV9|-|12
TGTGCCTCCCAGCTAGGGGCCGGGGAGCTGTTTTTT
CASQLGAGELFF
>few|TRBJ1-2|TRBV10-3|-|13
TGTGCCATCAGTGAGTCAGGGCACTATGGCTACACCTTC
CAISESGHYGYTF
>-|TRBJ2-1|TRBV19|-|12
TGTGCCAGTAGTCTGTTGGGGAATGAGCAGTTCTTC
CASSLLGNEQFF
>-|TRBJ1-1|TRBV7-2|-|15
TGTGCCAGCAGCTTAAAATTGGGACAAGGAGCTGAAGCTTTCTTT
CASSLKLGQGAEAFF
>-|TRBJ2-2|TRBV11-2|TRBD2|14
TGTGCCATACCGGGACTAGAGAACACCGGGGAGCTGTTTTTT
CAIPGLENTGELFF
>many|TRBJ2-7|TRBV5-1|TRBD1|20
TGCGCCAGCAGCTTGGTGGCCGGGACAGGGCTCAGAGACTACCCCTACGAGCAGTACTTC
CASSLVAGTGLRDYPYEQYF
>once|TRBJ2-3|TRBV27|TRBD2|14
TGTGCCAGCACAGCACGGAGCGGGGTAGATACGCAGTATTTT
CASTARSGVDTQYF
>-|TRBJ1-1|TRBV3-1|-|14
TGTGCCAGCAGGCACAGGCCCGAGTTCACTGAAGCTTTCTTT
CASRHRPEFTEAFF
>few|TRBJ2-1|TRBV20-1|TRBD2|15
TGCAGTGCTAGGAGACTAGCGGGGGTGCACAATGAGCAGTTCTTC
CSARRLAGVHNEQFF
>many|TRBJ2-3|TRBV7-2|-|14
TGTGCCAGCAGCTTAGGGTATCACCCAGATACGCAGTATTTT
CASSLGYHPDTQYF
>many|TRBJ1-2|TRBV14|-|13
TGTGCCAGCAGCCGTGCCGGAAGCTATGGCTACACCTTC
CASSRAGSYGYTF
>many|TRBJ2-5|TRBV6-2/TRBV6-3|TRBD1|15
TGTGCCAGCAGCCTCCCGACAGGGGGCGGAGAGACCCAGTACTTC
CASSLPTGGGETQYF
>many|TRBJ2-5|TRBV7-9|TRBD2|17
TGTGCCAGCAGCTTAAGAGTGGCTAGCGGTGAGGGGGAGACCCAGTACTTC
CASSLRVASGEGETQYF
>-|TRBJ1-2|TRBV7-2|TRBD1|13
TGTGCCAGCAGCTTAGGGGACAGCCAGAGCTACACCTTC
CASSLGDSQSYTF
>many|TRBJ2-7|TRBV29-1|-|12
TGCAGCGTGACAGGTGCTGTCTACGAGCAGTACTTC
CSVTGAVYEQYF
>-|TRBJ2-5|TRBV10-1|TRBD1|16
TGCGCCAGCAGCCCTTCTTCTCAGGGACAGCCGGAGACCCAGTACTTC
CASSPSSQGQPETQYF
>-|TRBJ2-3|TRBV3-1|TRBD2|15
TGTGCCAGCAGCCACGGAAACGGGGGGACAGATACGCAGTATTTT
CASSHGNGGTDTQYF
>many|TRBJ2-3|TRBV7-8|-|16
TGTGCCAGCAGCATACTTCCGGGACAAGGCACAGATACGCAGTATTTT
CASSILPGQGTDTQYF
>many|TRBJ1-5|TRBV29-1|-|13
TGCAGCGTTGAAGTGGGGGGGGATCAGCCCCAGCATTTT
CSVEVGGDQPQHF
>few|TRBJ2-7|TRBV5-4|TRBD1|14
TGTGCCAGCAGCCTCGGGACAGGGAACTACGAGCAGTACTTC
CASSLGTGNYEQYF
>-|TRBJ2-3|TRBV9|TRBD2|16
TGTGCCAGCAGCCTACCCGGGACTAGCGGCACAGATACGCAGTATTTT
CASSLPGTSGTDTQYF
>many|TRBJ2-3|TRBV11-2|-|14
TGTGCCAGCAGCTTAGGGGCCTGGGGAGATACGCAGTATTTT
CASSLGAWGDTQYF
>many|TRBJ2-7|TRBV5-6|TRBD2|15
TGTGCCAGCAGCCACCTGCTAGCGGGCGTCTACGAGCAGTACTTC
CASSHLLAGVYEQYF
>-|TRBJ2-7|TRBV7-9|-|15
TGTGCCAGCAGCGGGCGGACAGTCCCCCTGGGCGAGCAGTACTTC
CASSGRTVPLGEQYF